This T cell receptor beta chain was sequenced during a study of human T cells and chemical hapten exposure. The time point denotes: healthy volunteer bleed at 6 weeks. Researchers extracted total RNA from unfractionated whole blood. Germline CDR1 and CDR2: MDHEN and SYDVKM. The ends were cut back, 7 bases at V and 2 bases at J, with 9 bases in the middle. This CDR3 spans 13 amino acids. This clonotype was counted at least ten times. MiXCR, run by TCRdb on the RACE reads, gives a single entry per CDR3 protein. The table has approximately 59,000 distinct CDR3 sequences, roughly 6.6% seen once. This TCR came from a female donor in good health. Some clones in this sample may be carry-over from other donors' samples. Source material: whole blood. V usage is TRBV28 and J usage is TRBJ1-5; no clear D. The CDR3 region is CASNQGGNQPQHF. The CDR3 nucleotides read TGTGCCAGCAATCAAGGTGGCAATCAGCCCCAGCATTTT.